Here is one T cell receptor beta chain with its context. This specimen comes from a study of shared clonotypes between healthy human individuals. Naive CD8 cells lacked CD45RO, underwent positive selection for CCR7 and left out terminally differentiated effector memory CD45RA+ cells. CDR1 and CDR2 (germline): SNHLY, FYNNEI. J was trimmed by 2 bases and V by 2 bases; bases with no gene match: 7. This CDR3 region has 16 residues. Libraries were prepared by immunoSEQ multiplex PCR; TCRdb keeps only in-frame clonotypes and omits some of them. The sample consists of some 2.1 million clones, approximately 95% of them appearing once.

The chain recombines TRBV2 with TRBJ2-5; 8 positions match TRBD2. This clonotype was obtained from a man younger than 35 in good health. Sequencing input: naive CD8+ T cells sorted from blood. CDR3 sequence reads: CASSESGGGGQETQYF. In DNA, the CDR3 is TGTGCCAGCAGTGAAAGCGGGGGCGGTGGGCAAGAGACCCAGTACTTC.